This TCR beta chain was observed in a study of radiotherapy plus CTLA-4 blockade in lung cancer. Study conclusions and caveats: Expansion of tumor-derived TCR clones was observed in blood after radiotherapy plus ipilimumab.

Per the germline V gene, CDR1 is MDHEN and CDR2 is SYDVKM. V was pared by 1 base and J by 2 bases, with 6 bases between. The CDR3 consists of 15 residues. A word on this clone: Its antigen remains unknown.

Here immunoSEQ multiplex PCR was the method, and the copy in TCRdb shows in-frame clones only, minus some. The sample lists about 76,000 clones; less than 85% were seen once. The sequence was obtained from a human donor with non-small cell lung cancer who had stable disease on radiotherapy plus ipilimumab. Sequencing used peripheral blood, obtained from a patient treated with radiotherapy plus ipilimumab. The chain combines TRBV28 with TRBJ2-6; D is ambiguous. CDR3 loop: CASSLYRAGANVLTF. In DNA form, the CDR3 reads TGTGCCAGCAGTTTATATAGGGCTGGGGCCAACGTCCTGACTTTC. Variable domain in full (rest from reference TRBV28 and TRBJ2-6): DVKVTQSSRYLVKRTGEKVFLECVQDMDHENMFWYRQDPGLGLRLIYFSYDVKMKEKGDIPEGYSVSREKKERFSLILESASTNQTSMYLCASSLYRAGANVLTFGAGSRLTVL.